Presented here are 10 T cell receptor beta chains from one specimen sequenced in a study of blood T cell repertoires in COVID-19. The protocol was immunoSEQ multiplex PCR, while the TCRdb copy is restricted to in-frame clones and leaves out a portion. Among fewer than 110,000 clones listed, 75% to 90% were seen once. Sequenced input: peripheral blood. These receptors were obtained from a human donor in a cohort sampled during active COVID-19.

The J gene is TRBJ2-1, the V gene TRBV7-2, with TRBD2 matching over 9 bases. CDR1 and CDR2 (germline): SGHTA, FQGNSA. The CDR3 length is 14 residues. The J segment lost 10 bases and the V segment lost 6 bases, leaving 10 bases of the junction unmatched. CDR3 coding DNA: TGTGCCAGCAGACCGGGAGGCGGGGGGGACGAGCAGTTCTTC. This gives the protein CASRPGGGGDEQFF. The whole variable domain, remainder taken from reference TRBV7-2 and TRBJ2-1, is GAGVSQSPSNKVTEKGKDVELRCDPISGHTALYWYRQSLGQGLEFLIYFQGNSAPDKSGLPSDRFSAERTGGSVSTLTIQRTQQEDSAVYLCASRPGGGGDEQFFGPGTRLTVL.

This clone showed up just once. The rearrangement links TRBV5-1 to TRBJ1-1; no clear D. Germline V gives CDR1 SGHRS, CDR2 YFSETQ. This CDR3 is built from 14 residues. Trimming removed 0 bases from V and 0 bases from J, with 6 bases in between. CDR3 protein: CASSLEFMNTEAFF. The CDR3 nucleotides read TGCGCCAGCAGCTTGGAATTTATGAACACTGAAGCTTTCTTT.

The V gene is TRBV10-2, the J gene TRBJ2-7, with D possibly being TRBD2 (6 bases). There are 13 residues in the CDR3. V was clipped by 8 bases and J by 6 bases, with 17 bases between them. CDR1 is WSHSY and CDR2 is SAAADI in the germline V gene. CDR3 sequence (DNA): TGCGCCAGCCGACTCGGACTAAGCAGCGAGCAGTACTTC. It specifies CASRLGLSSEQYF.

CDR3 in amino acids: CASSVVSGSQETQYF. CDR3 in DNA: TGTGCCAGCAGCGTAGTTAGCGGATCCCAAGAGACCCAGTACTTC. This chain links TRBV9 with TRBJ2-5; perhaps TRBD2 as D (6 bases). Trimming removed 0 bases from V and 1 base from J, with 10 bases in between. CDR1 and CDR2 (germline): SGDLS, YYNGEE. The CDR3 extends over 15 amino acids.

CDR3 amino acids: CASSERDTRYFYEQFF. CDR3 DNA sequence: TGTGCCAGCAGTGAGCGAGACACCCGTTATTTTTATGAGCAGTTCTTC. This chain joins TRBV25-1 and TRBJ2-1; D is ambiguous. The germline V gene encodes CDR1 MGHDK and CDR2 SYGVNS. V was clipped by 3 bases and J by 8 bases, with 20 bases between them. CDR3 length: 16 residues.

This chain uses TRBV21-1 with TRBJ1-5; TRBD1 is the table's D call, not checked against the DNA. TRBV21-1 counts as a pseudogene. The CDR3 has 17 amino acids. The CDR3 region is CASSKVTGLGGNQPQHF. The DNA of the CDR3 is TGTGCCAGCAGCAAAGTTACAGGGCTGGGGGGCAATCAGCCCCAGCATTTT.

This clone has only a few counts. This chain connects TRBV10-2 to TRBJ2-7; TRBD1 matches at 7 bases. CDR1 and CDR2 (germline): WSHSY, SAAADI. The CDR3 has 13 amino acids. The V and J ends lost 3 bases and 7 bases, in that order; junction bases with no gene match: 6. CDR3 region: CASSERQGVEQYF. In DNA form, the CDR3 reads TGCGCCAGCAGTGAACGGCAGGGGGTGGAGCAGTACTTC.

The V gene is TRBV5-4, the J gene TRBJ2-2, with a possible D match to TRBD1 (6 bases). This CDR3 region has 14 residues. Germline CDR1 and CDR2: SGHNT and YYREEE (reference sequence). V shed 4 bases and J shed 2 bases, with 9 bases lying between them. The CDR3 is CASSRGGNTGELFF. CDR3 bases: TGTGCCAGCAGCCGAGGGGGAAACACCGGGGAGCTGTTTTTT.

The chain has TRBV30 and TRBJ2-3; maybe TRBD2 (6 bases). CDR1 and CDR2 from the germline V gene are GTSNPN and SVGIG (reference sequence). V lost 1 base, J lost 9 bases, and 11 bases lay in between. CDR3 length: 12 residues. For the CDR3, the DNA is TGTGCCTGGAGTGGTACGGGACTGACGCAGTATTTT. Residues: CAWSGTGLTQYF.

The chain uses TRBV4-1 and TRBJ1-2, with D hard to call. Between the trimmed V and J ends, which lost 6 bases and 4 bases, there was a span of 6 bases. CDR1 and CDR2 from the germline V gene are MGHRA and YSYEKL. This CDR3 is 11 amino acids long. The CDR3 loop reads CASRGGYGYTF. The CDR3 region has the DNA TGCGCCAGCAGAGGCGGCTATGGCTACACCTTC.